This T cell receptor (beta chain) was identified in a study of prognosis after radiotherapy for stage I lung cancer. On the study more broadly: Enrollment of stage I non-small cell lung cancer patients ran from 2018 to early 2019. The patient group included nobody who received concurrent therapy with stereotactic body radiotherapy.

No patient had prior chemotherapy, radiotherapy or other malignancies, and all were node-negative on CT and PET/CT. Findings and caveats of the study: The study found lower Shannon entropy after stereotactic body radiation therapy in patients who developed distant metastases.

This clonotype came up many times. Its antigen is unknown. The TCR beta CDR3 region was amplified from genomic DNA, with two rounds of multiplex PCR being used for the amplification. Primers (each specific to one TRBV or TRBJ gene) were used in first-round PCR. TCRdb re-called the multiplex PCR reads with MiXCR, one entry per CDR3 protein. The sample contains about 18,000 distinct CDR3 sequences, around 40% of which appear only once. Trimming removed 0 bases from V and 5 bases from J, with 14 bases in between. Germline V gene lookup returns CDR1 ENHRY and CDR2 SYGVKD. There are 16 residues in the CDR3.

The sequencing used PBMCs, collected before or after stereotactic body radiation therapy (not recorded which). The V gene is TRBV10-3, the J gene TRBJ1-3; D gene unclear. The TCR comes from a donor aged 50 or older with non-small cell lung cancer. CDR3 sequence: CAISESASRHRNTIYF. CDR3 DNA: TGTGCCATCAGTGAGTCCGCGAGTCGCCATAGAAACACCATATATTTT.